These T cell receptor beta chains were read from a single sample in a study of blood T cell repertoires in COVID-19. Profiled with immunoSEQ multiplex PCR; TCRdb holds only in-frame clones, not every one. The data hold about 270,000 clones, with about 88% observed a single time. Sequencing input: PBMCs or T cells enriched from blood (not recorded which). All receptors derive from a woman aged 45-65 years who had recovered from COVID-19. Both conserved end residues are part of each CDR3.

>TRBJ1-2|TRBV28
CASSSTGGRDYGYTF
>TRBJ1-5|TRBV6-6
CASSPTRGEVQPQHF
>TRBJ2-1|TRBV28
CASSLIGQGHSLNNEQFF
>TRBJ2-7|TRBV7-3
CASSLRLAGSGEQYF
>TRBJ2-4|TRBV19
CASSTTSGSVKNIQYF
>TRBJ2-2|TRBV27
CASSAGTGQAGTGELFF
>TRBJ1-5|TRBV4-1
CASSRDRGGNQPQHF
>TRBJ2-3|TRBV24-1
CATSGGSRGAPDTQYF
>TRBJ1-2|TRBV18
CASSPSTTTNYGYTF
>TRBJ1-5|TRBV6-2/TRBV6-3
CASRYQGQDSNQPQHF
>TRBJ1-1|TRBV10-2
CASSEGSLGGPEAFF
>TRBJ1-1|TRBV25-1
CASSESQGTGAFF
>TRBJ2-1|TRBV12-5
CASGSGEGFNEQFF
>TRBJ1-1|TRBV18
CASSPPGQIGAFF
>TRBJ2-1|TRBV2
CASRMGLARLYEQFF
>TRBJ1-4|TRBV5-1
CASSLGRPHANEKLFF
>TRBJ1-2|TRBV28
CASSLGKTGGRYGYTF
>TRBJ2-7|TRBV27
CASRTGSSYEQYF